This TCR beta chain is drawn from a study of response to subunit inactivated influenza vaccine. General study results and limits: The authors suggested that few new T cells are recruited per seasonal influenza vaccination.

The germline gives CDR1 LGHNA, CDR2 YNFKEQ. The CDR3 is made up of 17 amino acids. V gave up 4 bases and J gave up 0 bases, with 19 bases separating them. In TCRdb, the RT-PCR reads were re-called with MiXCR into one record per CDR3 protein. Of around 850,000 distinct CDR3 sequences in the sample, about a fifth were seen once. The table lists this clonotype with a few counts. Antigen: not known. The sequences come from PBMCs from blood, collected roughly 5 days after vaccination. The chain links TRBV4-2 to TRBJ2-7, with D tentatively TRBD1 or TRBD2 (5 bases each). This TCR came from a man aged 45-65 years who received an inactivated influenza vaccine. The CDR3 coding sequence is TGTGCCAGCAGCCCCCATGCGGCCAGGGAGAGCTCCTACGAGCAGTACTTC. It encodes CASSPHAARESSYEQYF.